These 10 T cell receptor beta chains originate from one sample sequenced in a study of T cells after yellow fever vaccination. TCRdb reprocessed the 5' RACE reads with MiXCR, giving one entry per CDR3 protein. Of more than 450,000 distinct CDR3 sequences in the sample, 20% to 25% are singletons; the top ten hold about 16%. Sequencing used PBMCs, obtained roughly 23 days after the first yellow fever vaccination. The receptors shown here come from a man between 18 and 29 years old who received the YFV17D yellow fever vaccine.

The rearrangement uses TRBV11-2 and TRBJ1-2; possible D gene TRBD1, 5 bases. V lost 6 bases and J 4 bases, leaving 12 bases between the germline ends. The CDR3 has 13 residues. Germline loops: CDR1 SGHAT, CDR2 FQNNGV. The DNA for the CDR3 is TGTGCCAGCAGACGAGGACAAGCCTATGGCTACACCTTC. This sequence encodes CASRRGQAYGYTF. Using reference TRBV11-2 and TRBJ1-2 for the parts outside the CDR3, the full variable domain is EAGVAQSPRYKIIEKRQSVAFWCNPISGHATLYWYQQILGQGPKLLIQFQNNGVVDDSQLPKDRFSAERLKGVDSTLKIQPAKLEDSAVYLCASRRGQAYGYTFGSGTRLTVV.

This chain uses TRBV3-1 with TRBJ2-3; 11 bases are shared with TRBD2. V shed 0 bases, J shed 1 base, and the junction held 6 bases outside the gene matches. Germline values: CDR1 LGHDT, CDR2 YNNKEL (reference sequence). The CDR3 covers 18 residues. CDR3 sequence (DNA): TGTGCCAGCAGCCAAGAGCCTAGCGGGGGGAGACGCACAGATACGCAGTATTTT. It translates to CASSQEPSGGRRTDTQYF.

This clonotype was seen only a few times. The chain combines TRBV4-3 with TRBJ2-1; D is unresolved. With 0 bases removed from V and 4 bases from J, the gap between germline ends came to 13 bases. The CDR3 length is 16 residues. Germline V gene data show CDR1 as LGHNA and CDR2 as YSLEER. CDR3 nucleotides: TGCGCCAGCAGCCAAGATCTTTTCGTTGGGTACAATGAGCAGTTCTTC. It yields the protein CASSQDLFVGYNEQFF.

The chain links TRBV4-1 to TRBJ1-1; no firm D call. The CDR3 totals 15 residues. Trimming left V 0 bases short and J 7 bases short, with 15 bases between. Germline CDR1 and CDR2: MGHRA and YSYEKL. The CDR3 region is CASSQEVGSISEAFF. The CDR3 DNA is TGCGCCAGCAGCCAAGAGGTCGGCAGTATTAGTGAAGCTTTCTTT.

This clonotype was observed many times. The chain links TRBV29-1 to TRBJ2-7; 8 bases agree with TRBD1. The germline V gene encodes CDR1 SQVTM and CDR2 ANQGSEA. This CDR3 region has 13 residues. V lost 7 bases to trimming and J lost 6 bases; unmatched junction nucleotides: 11. CDR3 sequence (DNA): TGCAGCGCCTCCGGGACAGGCCTGGGCGAGCAGTACTTC. The encoded protein is CSASGTGLGEQYF.

This clonotype was observed a few times. CDR3 loop: CAIRNGSYNEQFF. The CDR3 DNA sequence: TGTGCCATCAGGAACGGCTCCTACAATGAGCAGTTCTTC. This rearrangement joins TRBV10-3 to TRBJ2-1, with D uncertain. Germline V CDR1 and CDR2: ENHRY, SYGVKD. V was cut by 6 bases and J by 0 bases, with 6 bases left in between. The CDR3 is 13 amino acids.

This clonotype was detected only a few times. The chain combines TRBV5-1 with TRBJ2-3, with 11 positions matching TRBD2. The CDR3 has 14 residues. Germline V gene sequence: CDR1 SGHRS, CDR2 YFSETQ. The trim removed 7 bases at V and 5 bases at J, leaving 6 bases unmatched. CDR3 in DNA: TGCGCCAGCGCAACCACTAGCGGGGGAGATACGCAGTATTTT. Protein: CASATTSGGDTQYF.

The V and J genes are TRBV2 and TRBJ2-4; 11 bases map to TRBD1. V was clipped by 8 bases and J by 5 bases; unmatched bases: 11. In germline, CDR1 is SNHLY, CDR2 FYNNEI. There are 16 residues in the CDR3. CDR3 DNA sequence: TGTGCCAGCCGCGGGCGGACAGGGGGCCAACAAAACATTCAGTACTTC. It is translated as CASRGRTGGQQNIQYF.

The sample holds a few counts of this clonotype. This chain joins TRBV7-9 and TRBJ2-3; TRBD1 is a possible D gene (5 bases). The ends were cut back, 5 bases at V and 2 bases at J, with 8 bases in the middle. CDR1 is SEHNR and CDR2 is FQNEAQ in the germline V gene (reference sequence). The CDR3 loop spans 13 amino acids. CDR3 nucleotide sequence: TGTGCCAGCAGCGCAGGGAACACAGATACGCAGTATTTT. Translation: CASSAGNTDTQYF.

In this sample, this clonotype turned up many times. The chain combines TRBV6-5 with TRBJ2-3, with D perhaps given as TRBD1 or TRBD2 (5 bases each). V was pared by 1 base and J by 6 bases, with 11 bases between. The CDR3 length is 14 residues. The germline gives CDR1 MNHEY, CDR2 SVGAGI. The CDR3: CASSYWGERDTQYF. The CDR3 DNA reads TGTGCCAGCAGTTACTGGGGCGAGCGGGATACGCAGTATTTT.